Listed here are 10 T cell receptor beta chains from one sample, sequenced in a study of blood T cells in healthy people across ages (dated by TCRdb to about 2015). Library preparation was by 5' RACE. Sequencing relied on an Illumina HiSeq 2500. The second PCR ran for roughly 7 to 12 cycles and used a J-beta primer mix along with a sample-barcoded 5' primer. TCRdb itself trimmed the public reads at Q25 with fastp, ran MiXCR and retained productive beta chains. Rows matching on CDR3 protein sequence are summarized as one entry with the most common DNA and genes. The sample table lists 1.5 million or so distinct CDR3 sequences, approximately 42% of them with a count of one. 7.9% of the sample is in the top ten clones. Sequencing used blood. The receptors shown here come from a woman between 18 and 29 years old in good health.

Concerning this clonotype itself: The junction departs from germline at one end; a sequencing error may be responsible. CDR3 coding DNA: TGTGCCAGCAGCTTACCGGCGGGGACCCCCCACTCTGGGGCCGACGTCCTGACTTTC. This translates into CASSLPAGTPHSGADVLTF. This chain links TRBV7-2 with TRBJ2-6; D is perhaps TRBD2 (6 bases). The germline V gene has CDR1 SGHTA and CDR2 FQGNSA. This CDR3 is built from 19 residues.

The chain recombines TRBV20-1 with TRBJ2-1, with D possibly TRBD2 on 5 matching bases. The J call may be faulty, since TRBJ2-7 better matches the DNA end. The CDR3 spans 16 residues. Germline CDR1 DFQATT, CDR2 SNEGSKA (reference sequence). The CDR3: CSARAGGPADHNEQYF. The CDR3 nucleotides read TGCAGTGCTAGAGCAGGTGGGCCAGCGGACCACAATGAGCAGTACTTC.

The CDR3 DNA sequence: TGCAGTGCTAAGCCCGGGAGCGGGGACTTGTATGAGCAGTTCTTC. Protein sequence: CSAKPGSGDLYEQFF. V and J are TRBV20-1 and TRBJ2-1, with 7 bases fitting TRBD2. V was pared by 4 bases and J by 8 bases, with 14 bases of the junction left unmatched. Germline assignment: CDR1 DFQATT and CDR2 SNEGSKA (reference sequence). The CDR3 contains 15 residues.

This clonotype was observed a handful of times. V usage is TRBV4-1 and J usage is TRBJ2-7, with 8 nucleotides matching TRBD1. The CDR3 contains 15 residues. After removal of 0 bases from V and 5 bases from J, the junction contained 6 bases not matched to a gene. The germline V gene has CDR1 MGHRA and CDR2 YSYEKL. CDR3 sequence: CASSQEEDRVDEQYF. Here the CDR3 DNA reads TGCGCCAGCAGCCAAGAGGAGGACAGGGTCGACGAGCAGTACTTC.

The genes are TRBV7-9 and TRBJ2-7; the D gene is possibly TRBD1 (5 bases). The germline CDR1 and CDR2 sequences are SEHNR and FQNEAQ (reference sequence). V was trimmed by 1 base and J by 4 bases, leaving 17 bases between them. The CDR3 has 16 amino acids. This CDR3 is CASSLGGDRPSYEQYF. Here the CDR3 DNA reads TGTGCCAGCAGCTTAGGGGGCGACCGACCTTCGTACGAGCAGTACTTC.

This clonotype was seen more than once but under ten times. V is TRBV7-9 and J is TRBJ2-3; TRBD2 matches 8 bases. Germline V gives CDR1 SEHNR, CDR2 FQNEAQ (reference sequence). Germline trimming cut 4 bases from V and 2 bases from J; bases unmatched to any gene: 8. The CDR3 length is 16 residues. The CDR3 reads CASSSQRGRLTDTQYF. CDR3 DNA: TGTGCCAGCAGCTCCCAGCGGGGGCGACTCACAGATACGCAGTATTTT.

The chain is built from TRBV20-1 and TRBJ1-1, with D perhaps TRBD1 (5 bases). This CDR3 is built from 15 residues. Germline CDR1 is DFQATT and CDR2 is SNEGSKA (reference sequence). V lost 2 bases and J lost 4, with 17 bases in between. CDR3 coding DNA: TGCAGTGCTAGACCCGAAGACAGCCCGAGCACTGAAGCTTTCTTT. It yields the protein CSARPEDSPSTEAFF.

The chain couples TRBV20-1 to TRBJ2-1; TRBD2 matches at 7 bases. Germline V gene sequence: CDR1 DFQATT, CDR2 SNEGSKA (reference sequence). This CDR3 is built from 15 residues. V was clipped by 2 bases and J by 5 bases; unmatched bases: 9. CDR3 region: CSARQDPGGHNEQFF. CDR3 DNA sequence: TGCAGTGCTAGACAGGACCCGGGGGGACACAATGAGCAGTTCTTC.

This clonotype was counted only a few times. This chain uses TRBV27 with TRBJ1-6; 7 bases line up with TRBD1. This CDR3 comprises 15 residues. The trim removed 8 bases at V and 7 bases at J, leaving 11 bases unmatched. In germline, CDR1 is MNHEY, CDR2 SMNVEV (reference sequence). The CDR3 DNA is TGTGCCAGCGGAACAGGGGCCCTGGGCAATTCACCCCTCCACTTT. Its translation is CASGTGALGNSPLHF.

This clonotype turned up a few times. J is TRBJ1-1 and V is TRBV18, with D tentatively TRBD1 (5 bases). Germline V CDR1 and CDR2: KGHSH, LQKENI. The CDR3 consists of 15 residues. V was clipped by 1 base and J by 4 bases, with 13 bases between them. The CDR3 is CASSPLAGRGTEAFF. The CDR3 DNA is TGTGCCAGCTCACCACTAGCGGGGAGGGGCACTGAAGCTTTCTTT.